This T cell receptor (beta chain) was sequenced for a study of patients with pleural tuberculosis (TCRdb year 2014). The sequencing machine was an Illumina Genome Analyzer IIx. TCRdb reanalyzed the raw reads on its own, using fastp at Q25 for trimming and MiXCR for clone calling, and kept in-frame beta chains. One record per CDR3 amino acid sequence lists the most common genes and DNA. For this sample there are tens of thousands of distinct CDR3 sequences; 15% to 20% appear just once. The ten top clones hold about 3.5% of the sample. This clonotype was seen many times. Its antigen is not yet known. There are no base qualities to consult, and no much larger clone falls within one base. Based on the germline V gene, the CDR1 and CDR2 sequences are SGDLS and YYNGEE. V loses 4 bases at its end and J loses 9 bases; junction bases beyond the gene matches: 7. The CDR3, from cysteine to phenylalanine, totals 14 residues. Only CDR3 DNA is held: 42 bases, read in frame from base 1.

This receptor chain uses TRBV9 and TRBJ1-5; 10 central nucleotides agree with TRBD1. Input material: peripheral blood. The source of this sequence is a human donor with pleural tuberculosis. The CDR3 region: CASSPTGTGVPQHF. The nucleotide sequence reads TGTGCCAGCAGCCCAACCGGGACAGGGGTGCCCCAGCATTTT.